This T cell receptor beta chain was obtained from a study of beta chain features in type 1 diabetes. Concerning this clone itself: Its antigen is unknown.

The study reverse transcribed the entire isolated RNA, so it sequenced expressed TCRB transcripts. Profiling relied on immunoSEQ multiplex PCR, and the TCRdb table lists in-frame clones only, not all of them. The table has about 170,000 clones, 7.5% to 8.5% seen once. Study-level findings and limits: In all four CD4+ subsets, TCRB CDR3 length was significantly, moderately reduced in type 1 diabetes.

Germline loops: CDR1 LGHNA, CDR2 YNFKEQ. V gave up 0 bases and J gave up 8 bases, with 14 bases separating them. The CDR3 is 15 residues long. The receptor comes from a man younger than 35 with type 1 diabetes. Sequencing input: central memory CD4+ T cells from blood. The rearrangement joins TRBV4-2 to TRBJ1-5; a weak D match, TRBD1 (5 bases). CDR3 loop: CASSQEERGGKPQHF. The CDR3 coding sequence is TGTGCCAGCAGCCAAGAGGAGAGGGGAGGAAAGCCCCAGCATTTT.